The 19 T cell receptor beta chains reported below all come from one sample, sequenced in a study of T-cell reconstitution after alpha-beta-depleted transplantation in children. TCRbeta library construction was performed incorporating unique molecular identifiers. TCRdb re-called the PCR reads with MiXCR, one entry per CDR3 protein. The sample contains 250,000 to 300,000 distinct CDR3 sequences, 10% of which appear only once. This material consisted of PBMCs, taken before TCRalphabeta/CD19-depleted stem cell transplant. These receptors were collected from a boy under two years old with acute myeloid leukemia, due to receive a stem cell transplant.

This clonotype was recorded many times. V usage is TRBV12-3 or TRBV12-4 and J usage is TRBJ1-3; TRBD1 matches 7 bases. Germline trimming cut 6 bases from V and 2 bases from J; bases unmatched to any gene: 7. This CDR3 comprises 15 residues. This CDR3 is CASRRVQGAGNTIYF. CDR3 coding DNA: TGTGCCAGCAGGCGCGTTCAGGGGGCTGGAAACACCATATATTTT.

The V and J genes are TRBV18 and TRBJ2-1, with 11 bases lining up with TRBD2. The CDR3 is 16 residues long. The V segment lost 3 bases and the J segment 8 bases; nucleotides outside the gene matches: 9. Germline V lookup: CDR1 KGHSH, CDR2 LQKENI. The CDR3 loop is CASSPVPALAGDEQFF. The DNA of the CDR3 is TGTGCCAGCTCACCTGTACCAGCACTAGCGGGAGATGAGCAGTTCTTC.

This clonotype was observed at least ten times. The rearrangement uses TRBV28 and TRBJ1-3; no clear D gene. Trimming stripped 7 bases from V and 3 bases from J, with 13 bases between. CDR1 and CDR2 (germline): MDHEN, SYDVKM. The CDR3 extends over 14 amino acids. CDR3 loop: CASTTLRGGNTIYF. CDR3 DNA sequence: TGTGCCAGCACTACTTTACGTGGTGGAAACACCATATATTTT.

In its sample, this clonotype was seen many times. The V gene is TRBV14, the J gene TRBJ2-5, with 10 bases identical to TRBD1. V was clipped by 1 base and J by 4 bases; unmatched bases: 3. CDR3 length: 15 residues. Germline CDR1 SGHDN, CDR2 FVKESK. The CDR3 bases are TGTGCCAGCAGCCAAGCCGGGACAGGGGTAGAGACCCAGTACTTC. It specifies CASSQAGTGVETQYF.

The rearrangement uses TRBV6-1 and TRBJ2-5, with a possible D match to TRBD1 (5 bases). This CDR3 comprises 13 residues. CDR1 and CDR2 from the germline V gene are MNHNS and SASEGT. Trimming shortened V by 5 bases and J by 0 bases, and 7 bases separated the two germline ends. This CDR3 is CASSQGYQETQYF. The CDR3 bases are TGTGCCAGCAGTCAGGGCTACCAAGAGACCCAGTACTTC.

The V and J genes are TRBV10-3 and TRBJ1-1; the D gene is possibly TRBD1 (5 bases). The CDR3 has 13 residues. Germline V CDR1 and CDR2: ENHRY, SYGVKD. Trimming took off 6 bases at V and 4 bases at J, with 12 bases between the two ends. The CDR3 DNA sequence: TGTGCCATCAGGGGGGGGGAGATCACTGAAGCTTTCTTT. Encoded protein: CAIRGGEITEAFF.

DNA of the CDR3: TGCAGTGCTAGGTCACTAAGGACAATCGAGCAGTACTTC. It encodes CSARSLRTIEQYF. V usage is TRBV20-1 and J usage is TRBJ2-7; a weak D match, TRBD1 (5 bases). Trimming took 3 bases from V and 6 from J, leaving 15 bases between them. This CDR3 comprises 13 residues. CDR1 and CDR2 from the germline V gene are DFQATT and SNEGSKA (reference sequence).

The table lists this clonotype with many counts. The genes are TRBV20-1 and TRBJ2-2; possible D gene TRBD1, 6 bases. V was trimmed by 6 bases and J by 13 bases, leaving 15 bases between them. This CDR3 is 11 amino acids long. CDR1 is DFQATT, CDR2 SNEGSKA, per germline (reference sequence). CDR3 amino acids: CSAERGGRLFF. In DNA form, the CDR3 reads TGCAGTGCAGAGAGAGGGGGTCGGCTGTTTTTT.

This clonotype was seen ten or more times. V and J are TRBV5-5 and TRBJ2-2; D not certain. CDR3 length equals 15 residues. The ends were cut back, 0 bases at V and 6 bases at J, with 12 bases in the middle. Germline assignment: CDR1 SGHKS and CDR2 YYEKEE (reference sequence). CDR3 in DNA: TGTGCCAGCAGCTTGGGCAGGTTAACACCCGGGGAGCTGTTTTTT. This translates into CASSLGRLTPGELFF.

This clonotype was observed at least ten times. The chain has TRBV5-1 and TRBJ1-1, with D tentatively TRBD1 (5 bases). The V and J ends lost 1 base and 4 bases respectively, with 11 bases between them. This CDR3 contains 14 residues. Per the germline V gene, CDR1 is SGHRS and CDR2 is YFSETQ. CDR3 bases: TGCGCCAGCAGCTTGTCGGGGGATCGCACTGAAGCTTTCTTT. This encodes CASSLSGDRTEAFF.

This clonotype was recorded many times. CDR3 sequence reads: CASQRMTGSQETQYF. The DNA of the CDR3 is TGTGCCAGTCAAAGGATGACAGGGTCGCAAGAGACCCAGTACTTC. The genes are TRBV6-6 and TRBJ2-5; TRBD1 agrees at 7 bases. Germline-derived CDR1 and CDR2 are MNHNY and SVGAGI (reference sequence). V lost 9 bases and J lost 2; bases outside the gene matches: 12. The CDR3 has 15 amino acids.

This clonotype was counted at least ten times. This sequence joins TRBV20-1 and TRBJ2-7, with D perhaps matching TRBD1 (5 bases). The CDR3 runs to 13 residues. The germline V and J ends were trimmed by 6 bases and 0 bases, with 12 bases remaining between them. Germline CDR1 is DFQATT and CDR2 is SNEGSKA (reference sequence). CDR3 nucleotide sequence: TGCAGTGCCGGACACGGGTTCTCCTACGAGCAGTACTTC. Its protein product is CSAGHGFSYEQYF.

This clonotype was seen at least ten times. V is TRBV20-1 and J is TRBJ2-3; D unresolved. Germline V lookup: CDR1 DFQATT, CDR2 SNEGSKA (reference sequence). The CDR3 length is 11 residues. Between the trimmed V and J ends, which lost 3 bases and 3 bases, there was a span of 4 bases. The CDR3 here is CSARVTDTQYF. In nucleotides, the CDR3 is TGCAGTGCTAGGGTAACAGATACGCAGTATTTT.

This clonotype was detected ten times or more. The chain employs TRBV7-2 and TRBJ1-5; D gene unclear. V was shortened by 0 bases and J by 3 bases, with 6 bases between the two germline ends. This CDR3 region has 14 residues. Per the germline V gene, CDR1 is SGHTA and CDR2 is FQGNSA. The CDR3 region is CASSLAGHNQPQHF. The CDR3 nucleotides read TGTGCCAGCAGCTTAGCTGGGCACAATCAGCCCCAGCATTTT.

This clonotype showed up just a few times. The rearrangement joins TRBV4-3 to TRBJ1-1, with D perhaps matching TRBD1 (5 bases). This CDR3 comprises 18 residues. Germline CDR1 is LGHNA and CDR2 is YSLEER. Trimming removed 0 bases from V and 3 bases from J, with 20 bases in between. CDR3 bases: TGCGCCAGCAGCCAAGATCGGGGGGTTCGTGGGAAAGACACTGAAGCTTTCTTT. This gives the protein CASSQDRGVRGKDTEAFF.

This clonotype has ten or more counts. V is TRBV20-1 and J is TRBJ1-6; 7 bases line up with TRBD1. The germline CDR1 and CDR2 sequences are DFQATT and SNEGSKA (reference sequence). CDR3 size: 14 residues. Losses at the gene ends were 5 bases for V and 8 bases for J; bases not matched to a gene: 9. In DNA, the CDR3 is TGCAGTGCTTCCAGGGGGGGGACCTATTCACCCCTCCACTTT. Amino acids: CSASRGGTYSPLHF.

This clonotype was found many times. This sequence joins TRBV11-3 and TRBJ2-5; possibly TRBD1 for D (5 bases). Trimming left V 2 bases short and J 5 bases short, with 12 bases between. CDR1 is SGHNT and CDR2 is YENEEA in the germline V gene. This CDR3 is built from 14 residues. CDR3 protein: CASSLSGRDETQYF. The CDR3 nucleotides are TGTGCCAGCAGCTTATCCGGCAGGGATGAGACCCAGTACTTC.

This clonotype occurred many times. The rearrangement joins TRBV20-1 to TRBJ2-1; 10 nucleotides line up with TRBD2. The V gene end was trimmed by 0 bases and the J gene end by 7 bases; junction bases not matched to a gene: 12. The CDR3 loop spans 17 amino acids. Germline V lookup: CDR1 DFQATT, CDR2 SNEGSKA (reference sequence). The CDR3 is CSARDLKAGGPGNEQFF. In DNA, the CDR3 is TGCAGTGCTAGAGATCTCAAAGCGGGAGGGCCTGGGAATGAGCAGTTCTTC.

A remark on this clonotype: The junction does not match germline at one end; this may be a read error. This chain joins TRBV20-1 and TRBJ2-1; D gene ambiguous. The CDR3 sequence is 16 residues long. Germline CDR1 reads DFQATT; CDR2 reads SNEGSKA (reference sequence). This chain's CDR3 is CCALALQRDPHNEQFF. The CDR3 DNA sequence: TGCTGTGCTTTAGCATTACAGCGCGACCCACACAATGAGCAGTTCTTC.